Below are 11 T cell receptor beta chains sequenced from a single sample in a study of glioma-infiltrating T cells. Using RNA template, CDR3s of TCR alpha and beta were amplified with iRepertoire arm-PCR. TCRdb processed the multiplex PCR reads anew with MiXCR; each CDR3 protein has one entry. The sample has 150,000 to 200,000 distinct CDR3 sequences; 43% are singletons. The sample comprised glioma tissue, nonneoplastic brain tissue, or PBMCs (not recorded which). The receptors were gathered from a human donor with low-grade glioma or glioblastoma, undergoing nonglioma brain surgery, or in good health (not recorded which).

Worth noting for this clonotype: A read error may be the cause here, since a much bigger clone is one base away. The chain is built from TRBV2 and TRBJ2-1; D is tentatively TRBD1 or TRBD2 (5 bases each). The length of the CDR3 is 15 residues. Trimming shortened V by 6 bases and J by 8 bases, and 20 bases separated the two germline ends. The germline V gene has CDR1 SNHLY and CDR2 FYNNEI. Here the CDR3 DNA reads TGTGCCAGCAGCGGGGACGGACTGTCTATGGATGAGCAGTTCTTC. Translation gives CASSGDGLSMDEQFF.

This clonotype was detected only a few times. This could be a read error, since a much larger clone is one nucleotide away. This chain uses TRBV20-1 with TRBJ2-1; D could derive from TRBD1 or TRBD2 (6 bases each). The CDR3 contains 14 residues. Germline loops: CDR1 DFQATT, CDR2 SNEGSKA (reference sequence). This chain's CDR3 is CSARDGGRENEKFF. The CDR3 DNA sequence: TGCAGTGCTAGAGATGGGGGCCGGGAGAATGAGAAGTTCTTC.

This clonotype was counted a single time. This chain uses TRBV5-1 with TRBJ2-1, with 9 bases identical to TRBD2. Losses at the gene ends were 7 bases for V and 3 bases for J; bases not matched to a gene: 11. CDR3 length equals 16 residues. CDR1 is SGHRS, CDR2 YFSETQ, per germline. The CDR3 loop is CASGGEVAGVYNEQFF. As DNA, the CDR3 is TGCGCCAGCGGCGGAGAAGTAGCGGGAGTCTACAATGAGCAGTTCTTC.

For this clonotype: A clone one base away is much larger, so this may be a read error. V is TRBV20-1 and J is TRBJ2-7, with 9 nucleotides matching TRBD2. This CDR3 comprises 14 residues. V was clipped by 8 bases and J by 2 bases; unmatched bases: 10. Germline V gene lookup returns CDR1 DFQATT and CDR2 SNEGSKA (reference sequence). CDR3 region: CSPQPAGGTYEQYF. CDR3 nucleotides: TGCAGTCCTCAACCAGCGGGAGGTACCTACGAGCAGTACTTC.

This clonotype was detected only a few times. The chain has TRBV11-2 and TRBJ2-3, with D tentatively TRBD1 or TRBD2 (6 bases each). The germline V gene has CDR1 SGHAT and CDR2 FQNNGV. Trimming stripped 5 bases from V and 2 bases from J, with 23 bases between. The CDR3 is 18 amino acids. CDR3 DNA sequence: TGTGCCAGCAGCCCTAGGGGGACTGGGACATTCTACACAGATACGCAGTATTTT. It is translated as CASSPRGTGTFYTDTQYF.

The sample holds many counts of this clonotype. The chain uses TRBV2 and TRBJ1-5; maybe TRBD1 (6 bases). CDR1 SNHLY and CDR2 FYNNEI come from the germline V gene. This CDR3 contains 15 residues. Trimming shortened V by 5 bases and J by 1 base, and 12 bases separated the two germline ends. The CDR3, as DNA: TGTGCCAGCAGTTCTGACCAGGGGAGCAATCAGCCCCAGCATTTT. Protein product: CASSSDQGSNQPQHF.

As regards this clonotype: With a much larger clone just one base away, this may be a read error. The V and J genes are TRBV20-1 and TRBJ2-1, with 7 bases aligning to TRBD2. Germline assignment: CDR1 DFQATT and CDR2 SNEGSKA (reference sequence). V shed 4 bases and J 2 bases; nucleotides not matched to a gene: 8. This CDR3 spans 15 amino acids. The CDR3: CSAISGNFTYNEQFF. The DNA of the CDR3 is TGCAGTGCTATAAGCGGGAACTTTACCTACAATGAGCAGTTCTTC.

As for this clonotype: This may come from a read error, since a much larger clone is one base off. The chain couples TRBV15 to TRBJ2-7; weak D call: TRBD1 (6 bases). Deletions cut 0 bases from V and 9 bases from J, with 12 bases between. There are 13 residues in the CDR3. In germline, CDR1 is LNHNV, CDR2 YYDKDF (reference sequence). The CDR3 sequence is CATSRDRGARQYF. DNA for the CDR3: TGTGCCACCAGCAGAGACAGGGGCGCGCGGCAGTACTTC.

To note about this clonotype: A much larger clone differs from this one at a single base, so this may be a read error. The V call is TRBV2, the J call TRBJ2-3; no definite D call. The germline V gene encodes CDR1 SNHLY and CDR2 FYNNEI. This CDR3 is 12 amino acids long. The CDR3 spells CASSPRTYTQYF. CDR3 in DNA: TGTGCCAGCAGCCCCCGCACATATACGCAGTATTTT.

This clonotype occurred once. The V gene is TRBV3-1, the J gene TRBJ2-6; no definite D call. There are 13 residues in the CDR3. V was shortened by 1 base and J by 2 bases, with 0 bases between the two germline ends. CDR1 and CDR2 from the germline V gene are LGHDT and YNNKEL (reference sequence). CDR3 in DNA: TGTGCCAGCAGCCAAGCTGGGGCCAACGTCCTGACTTTC. Translated: CASSQAGANVLTF.

Comment on this clonotype: Since a much larger clone is just one base distant, this may be a read error. This chain connects TRBV6-4 to TRBJ2-1; D is uncertain. The germline CDR1 and CDR2 sequences are MRHNA and SNTAGT. The CDR3 has 13 amino acids. The CDR3, as DNA: TGTGCCAGAAGTGTCCATTCCTACAATGAGCAGTTCTTC. Its translation is CARSVHSYNEQFF.